The present TCR beta chain was sequenced within a study of metastatic and nonmetastatic thyroid tumors. TCRdb re-analyzed the PCR reads using MiXCR. This repertoire shows around 20,000 clones, 27% found once; its top ten account for 5.5% to 6.5%. Treatment of any kind had been given to no patient before thyroid surgery. This clone was detected ten times or more. The CDR3 totals 14 residues. V was pared by 2 bases and J by 4 bases, with 3 bases of the junction left unmatched. Germline CDR1 SNHLY, CDR2 FYNNEI. The material sequenced was blood. The source of this sequence is a female donor with papillary thyroid cancer or a benign thyroid nodule (not recorded which). Some clones in this sample may be carry-over from other donors' samples. The chain joins TRBV2 to TRBJ2-5; 8 bases are a match to TRBD1. CDR3 sequence reads: CASSETGGRETQYF. The CDR3 nucleotides are TGTGCCAGCAGTGAAACAGGGGGGAGAGAGACCCAGTACTTC.